This TCR beta chain appears in the sequencing data of a study of control samples from healthy donors and cancer patients. The method was immunoSEQ multiplex PCR; TCRdb's version includes in-frame clones alone and lacks a portion of them. The table has approximately 150,000 clones, 93% seen once. V was pared by 2 bases and J by 10 bases, with 18 bases between. CDR1 is MNHEY and CDR2 is SMNVEV in the germline V gene (reference sequence). CDR3 length: 15 residues. The V call is TRBV27, the J call TRBJ2-1; D call uncertain. The material sequenced was blood. The TCR comes from a man younger than 30 in good health. This CDR3 reads CASSLGQPAFVEQFF. The CDR3 DNA sequence: TGTGCCAGCAGTTTAGGGCAGCCCGCGTTTGTAGAGCAGTTCTTC.